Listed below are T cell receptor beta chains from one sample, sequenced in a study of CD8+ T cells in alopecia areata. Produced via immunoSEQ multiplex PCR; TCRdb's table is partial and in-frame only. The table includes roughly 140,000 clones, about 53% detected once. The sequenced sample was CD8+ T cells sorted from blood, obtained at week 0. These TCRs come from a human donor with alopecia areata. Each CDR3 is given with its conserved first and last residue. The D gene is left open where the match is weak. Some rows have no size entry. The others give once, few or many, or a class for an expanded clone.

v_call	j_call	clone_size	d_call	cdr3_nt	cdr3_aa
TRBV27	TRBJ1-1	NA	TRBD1	TGTGCCAGCAGCGACAGGGGGGGAGCTGAAGCTTTCTTT	CASSDRGGAEAFF
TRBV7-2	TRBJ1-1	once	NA	TGTGCCAGCAGCCGACCGGACGGGGACGGACACAACACTGAAGCTTTCTTT	CASSRPDGDGHNTEAFF
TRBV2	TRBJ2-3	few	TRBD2	TGTGCCAGCAGTGAGCGGGGGGGCACAGATACGCAGTATTTT	CASSERGGTDTQYF
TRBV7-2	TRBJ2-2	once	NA	TGTGCCAGCAGCTTAACCGGGGAGCTGTTTTTT	CASSLTGELFF
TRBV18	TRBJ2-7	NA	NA	TGTGCCAGCTCACGGGGTGGGTCCTACGAGCAGTACTTC	CASSRGGSYEQYF
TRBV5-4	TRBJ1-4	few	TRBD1	TGTGCCAGCAGCTTAGGACAGGCGAACGAAAAACTGTTTTTT	CASSLGQANEKLFF
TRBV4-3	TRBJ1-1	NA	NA	TGCGCCAGCAGCCAGGTCCGGGGGGGCCACGCTGAAGCTTTCTTT	CASSQVRGGHAEAFF
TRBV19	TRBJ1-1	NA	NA	TGTGCCAGTAGAAACAGCGGGACTCCCACGACGGGAGCTTTCTTT	CASRNSGTPTTGAFF
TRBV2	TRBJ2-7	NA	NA	TGTGCCAGCAGTGGAGATCAGGGGACCTACGAGCAGTACTTC	CASSGDQGTYEQYF
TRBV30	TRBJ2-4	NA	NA	TGTGCCTGGAATTCTGGAAGAGCCAAAAACATTCAGTACTTC	CAWNSGRAKNIQYF
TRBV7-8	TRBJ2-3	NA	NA	TGTGCCAGCAGCTTATCGGCGGCGCCAGATACGCAGTATTTT	CASSLSAAPDTQYF
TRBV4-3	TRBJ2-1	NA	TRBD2	TGCGCCAGCAGCCAAGATCGGCTAGCGGGGGGGCTCAATGAGCAGTTCTTC	CASSQDRLAGGLNEQFF
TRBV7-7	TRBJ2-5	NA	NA	TGTGCCAGCAGCTTAGGACAGAAAGAGACCCAGTACTTC	CASSLGQKETQYF
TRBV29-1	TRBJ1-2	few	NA	TGCAGCGTTGTTTGGCGGGGCGTCGAGAGATATGGCTACACCTTC	CSVVWRGVERYGYTF
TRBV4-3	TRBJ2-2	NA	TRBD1	TGCGCCAGCAGCCAAGATGGGACAGGGTCCACCGGGGAGCTGTTTTTT	CASSQDGTGSTGELFF
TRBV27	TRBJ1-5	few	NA	TGTGCCAGCAGTTTTGGACAGAGTAATCAGCCCCAGCATTTT	CASSFGQSNQPQHF